The source of this T cell receptor beta chain is a study of T cells in Graves' hyperthyroidism and ophthalmopathy. Turning to the study itself: Pretreatment peripheral blood was obtained at initial diagnosis.

Using RNA transcripts as the source, TCR beta CDR3 regions were amplified. RT-PCR in the first round (using the HTBI primer set) targeted the TCR CDR3. TCRdb ran MiXCR on the multiplex PCR reads and lists one entry per CDR3 protein. The sample has 300,000 to 350,000 distinct CDR3 sequences, around 14% seen once. Diagnosis relied on clinical symptoms, serum thyroxine and TRAb, thyroid ultrasound and orbital computed tomography. The germline V and J ends were trimmed by 5 bases and 2 bases, with 7 bases remaining between them. The CDR3 runs to 12 residues. Germline V lookup: CDR1 MDHEN, CDR2 SYDVKM. This clonotype was observed many times.

The clonotype originates from a woman aged 30 to 39 with Graves' hyperthyroidism. V usage is TRBV28 and J usage is TRBJ2-7; D not resolved. What was sequenced was blood. This CDR3 reads CASSPIAYEQYF. DNA of the CDR3: TGTGCCAGCAGTCCCATAGCCTACGAGCAGTACTTC.